This T cell receptor beta chain was captured by sequencing in a study of PD-1 blockade in classical Hodgkin lymphoma. General study points: Patients who responded completely had about the same baseline diversity as newly diagnosed patients. Diminished baseline TCR diversity has been reported in newly diagnosed patients relative to healthy donors.

Profiling relied on immunoSEQ multiplex PCR, and the TCRdb table lists in-frame clones only, not all of them. The sample carries some 25,000 clones, about 70% recorded once. This clone was recorded once. Antigen: not known. Other DNA sequences of this sample code for an identical CDR3. Time point indicated: cycle 4 day 1 (C4D1), after six to seven weeks of nivolumab. Every patient relapsed after autologous stem cell transplantation, and brentuximab vedotin exposure varied. Best response was recorded as complete response, partial response or progressive disease. CDR3 length: 13 residues. The ends were cut back, 2 bases at V and 4 bases at J, with 6 bases in the middle. The germline V gene encodes CDR1 LNHDA and CDR2 SQIVND (reference sequence).

This sequence was found in a human donor with classical Hodgkin lymphoma. The starting material was peripheral blood mononuclear cells (PBMCs), obtained before the fourth cycle of nivolumab. The rearrangement links TRBV19 to TRBJ2-1; possible D gene TRBD2, 5 bases. CDR3 protein: CASSISGYNEQFF. In DNA, the CDR3 is TGTGCCAGTAGTATAAGCGGATACAATGAGCAGTTCTTC.